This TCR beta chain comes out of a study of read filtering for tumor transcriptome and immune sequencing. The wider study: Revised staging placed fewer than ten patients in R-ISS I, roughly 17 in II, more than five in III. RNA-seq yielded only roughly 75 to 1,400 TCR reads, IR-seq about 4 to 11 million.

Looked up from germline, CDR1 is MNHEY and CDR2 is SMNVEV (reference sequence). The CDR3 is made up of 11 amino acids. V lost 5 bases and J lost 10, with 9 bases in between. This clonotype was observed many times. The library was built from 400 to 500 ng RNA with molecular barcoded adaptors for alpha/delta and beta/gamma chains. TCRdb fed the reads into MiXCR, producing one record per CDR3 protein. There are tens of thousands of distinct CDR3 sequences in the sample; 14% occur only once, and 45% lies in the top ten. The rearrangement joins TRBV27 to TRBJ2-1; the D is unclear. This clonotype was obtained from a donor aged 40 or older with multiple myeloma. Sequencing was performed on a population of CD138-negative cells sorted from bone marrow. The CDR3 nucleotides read TGTGCCAGCAGTCCTCTGGGAGAGCAGTTCTTC. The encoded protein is CASSPLGEQFF.